This record covers a single TCR beta chain. The antigen it binds to is not known. The CDR3 holds 15 amino acids from the cysteine to the phenylalanine. No DNA is recorded. Looking up the germline V gene (reference sequence) yields CDR1 LNHDA and CDR2 SQIVND. The library was built by means of the immunoSEQ multiplex PCR assay. TCRbeta CDR3 sequencing was carried out by Adaptive Biotechnologies. Per the authors' processing: Repertoire similarity used the Chao-modified Jaccard index and median clonotype overlap from 200 random subsamples at equal sample size. Similarity analyses were performed using either productive nucleotide sequences or in silico-translated amino acid sequences. Repertoires were compared using hierarchical clustering with single linkage and t-SNE, both based on Chao-modified Jaccard distances. After normalising for sample size, the researchers measured repertoire diversity with the Renyi index across a range of alpha values. TCRdb carries this immuneACCESS record with in-frame sequences only. Its versions omit some clonotypes, under half of them owing to an unresolved V gene in the studies checked, with the rest unexplained. The D gene and trimming were derived from the DNA, and the V and J assignments and clone size from that table. The table for this sample records roughly 9,900 clones. The ten most abundant clones make up more than 0.85% of the sample.

TCR repertoire donors were roughly eleven juvenile idiopathic arthritis patients with active disease who had not reached inactive disease, 3 polyarticular and 8 oligoarticular. A median age of around 10 years (range about 2.4-22.9) and a median disease duration of approximately seven years (range 0.2-19.1) were recorded for the TCR-sequenced patients. The samples for TCR repertoire analysis were obtained at two Italian centres. Peripheral blood mononuclear cells were isolated by Histopaque-1077 density gradient and cryopreserved in around 90% FCS with roughly 10% DMSO. This entry is derived from a study of synovial regulatory T cells in juvenile arthritis (dated by TCRdb to about 2015). About the study as a whole: Of the sequenced patients, five to seven received methotrexate, one received methotrexate plus infliximab, three were therapy-naive, and one had no treatment information. TCRbeta CDR3 repertoires of blood iaTreg cells, other blood Treg cells and synovial fluid Treg cells from matched patient samples were compared in the study. Effector T cell subsets were also sequenced in the study cohort for comparisons, but only blood and synovial fluid Treg cells are covered by the Treg dataset alone. Treg and Teff subsets from 10 or so JIA patients with active disease were included in the TCR repertoire comparisons.

Study-level results and caveats: Blood iaTreg cells showed lower TCR diversity than other blood Treg cells, consistent with antigen-driven expansion. More CDR3 sequences were shared by synovial Treg cells with iaTreg cells than with other blood Treg cells, and a closer relation was confirmed by Chao-Jaccard similarity. Across patients, iaTreg TCR repertoires were largely private, and these iaTreg repertoires partially overlapped with synovial Teff and blood CPL repertoires.

The V and J segments used are TRBV19 and TRBJ1-5. Material: Treg cells from blood. The sample's cell subset or site, from its label and the paper: remaining (HLA-DR-negative) circulating blood Treg cells. The source is a donor aged 2 to 35 with juvenile idiopathic arthritis. This receptor has the CDR3 CASNLVGIPGRPQHF.